This is a list of T cell receptor beta chains from one sample in a study of metastatic and nonmetastatic thyroid tumors. TCRdb reprocessed the PCR reads using MiXCR. The sample lists tens of thousands of clones, 4% occurring once. The sequenced material came from blood. The receptors were gathered from a female donor with papillary thyroid cancer or a benign thyroid nodule (not recorded which). Some clones in this sample may be carry-over from other donors' samples. The conserved cysteine and the conserved F or W are not part of the CDR3 here. Size is stated for part of the rows, as once, few or many counts, or as a class when the clone is expanded.

clone size	V gene	CDR3 protein
many	TRBV28	ASSSPSGRSDTQY
many	TRBV2	ASSDPGEAF
many	TRBV13	ASSRGQLSYEQY
NA	TRBV7-6	ASTLGPAGGPSEQY
many	TRBV7-9	ASSLDRMGPQH
few	TRBV27	ASSLSWAGMNSGNTIY
NA	TRBV5-1	ASSRDGAGANVLT
medium-sized	TRBV27	ASSLSGTSFYEQY
many	TRBV27	ASSTRLAISYNEQF
many	TRBV19	ASSILLGQGYNEQF
NA	TRBV18	ASSPTLDGGEQY
few	TRBV3-1	ASSPREGWASPLH
many	TRBV4-2	ASSQDTLQTQY
many	TRBV30	AWSGIGGGRESYNEQF
many	TRBV20-1	SARDNYEQY
many	TRBV18	ASSPGMGETEAF
few	TRBV6-4	ASSVSETGELF
medium-sized	TRBV6-1	ASSPAGTTNEQF
many	TRBV5-6	ASSLEPGGNTIY
medium-sized	TRBV12-3/TRBV12-4	ASSFQQATGELF
NA	TRBV7-2	ASNSAPGSGYEQY
medium-sized	TRBV6-1	AGSTGGYNSPLH
NA	TRBV6-1	ASSPRLAGAYEQY
few	TRBV20-1	SARELIGREAF
many	TRBV2	ASSVTRDYEQF
many	TRBV9	ASSELPGGSSEQY
many	TRBV5-1	ASSLNAGIANTEAF
few	TRBV24-1	ATSDGSRTESF
NA	TRBV30	AWSWDREHEQY
many	TRBV9	ASSASGTGAGELF
NA	TRBV10-3	AISELRSSTDTQY
many	TRBV20-1	SARAFTGSTDTQY
many	TRBV20-1	SARFRGWNTGELF
few	TRBV11-3	ASSSRGLSTYEQY
NA	TRBV6-2/TRBV6-3	ASSLSLAPISYNEQF
many	TRBV18	ASSPERGAETQY
many	TRBV20-1	SASRGQGLYNEQF
NA	TRBV5-4	ASSLGASNTDTQY
few	TRBV20-1	SARGTIGATSSYEQY
few	TRBV12-3/TRBV12-4	ASSFGGSYEQY
many	TRBV2	ASSDRLAGGRGKNIQY
many	TRBV11-2	ASSPGGLAGGTGELF
NA	TRBV7-2	ASRISGGPNEQY
many	TRBV6-1	ASSSHLEQF
NA	TRBV20-1	RASGTGGQINSPLH
many	TRBV5-1	ASSLQAHYGYT
NA	TRBV5-8	ASSRGVGALTNEKLF
many	TRBV19	ASSLRHGTGDNSPLH
medium-sized	TRBV7-8	AGGSGRSGELF
many	TRBV4-1	ASSLFPGTSGYNEQF
many	TRBV30	AWSSAGSIFSYEQY
many	TRBV5-1	ASSFGSGIGAETQY
many	TRBV15	ATAGPDAYEQY
many	TRBV7-2	ASSPQGLSGNTIY
NA	TRBV7-2	ASSLGVDTQY
many	TRBV18	ASSPMTGRAEAF
NA	TRBV5-1	ASSLVMGDTQY
many	TRBV19	ASSEVAGGSYEQY
few	TRBV27	ASSPRTAYSNQPQH
many	TRBV10-3	AIKREIRTDTQY